The clone carrying this T cell receptor (beta chain) was seen repeatedly, ten times or more. Co-extraction of RNA and DNA was performed on about 19-30 mg of unsorted bulk tissue. V was clipped by 1 base and J by 0 bases, with 12 bases between them. Per germline, CDR1 SGHRS and CDR2 YFSETQ. CDR3 length: 16 residues. Synthesis of TCR beta cDNA was carried out from about 500 ng total RNA with a constant-region primer. Three nested multiplex PCR rounds, a slightly modified ARM-PCR method, built the TCR beta libraries. A C-beta reverse primer was combined with TRBV1-TRBV30 forward primers in the first two PCR rounds, and each round had about 10 cycles. TCRdb redid the calling of the multiplex PCR reads with MiXCR, one entry per CDR3 protein. Of 55,000 to 70,000 distinct CDR3 sequences in the sample, 60% to 85% are singletons; the top ten hold roughly three fifths. The data stem from a study of tumor-infiltrating lymphocytes in primary liver carcinoma. Whole-study context: Patients, male and female, were 30 to 69 years old. The tumors, T1-T3 N0M0 lesions, were roughly 4.2 to 11 cm across.

This clonotype was sampled from a man between 40 and 49 years old with primary liver carcinoma and hepatitis B virus infection. The source material was liver tumor tissue from sampling region 2. Documented subset: tumor region T2, inferior pole. The chain couples TRBV5-1 to TRBJ2-3; unclear D gene. The CDR3 loop reads CASSLNGRASTDTQYF. The CDR3 region has the DNA TGCGCCAGCAGCTTGAACGGCCGTGCTAGCACAGATACGCAGTATTTT.